One and the same sample provided the 2 T cell receptor beta chains below, sequenced in a study of blood T cell dynamics during melanoma immunotherapy. Some clones are missing from TCRdb's copy, which holds only in-frame ones; the method was immunoSEQ multiplex PCR. The sample holds more than 5,000 clones, 87% seen once. Indicated time point: pre-treatment baseline. The starting material was blood, obtained from a patient treated with checkpoint blockade. All receptors come from a human donor with melanoma.

The chain is built from TRBV25-1 and TRBJ2-1, with D maybe TRBD1 (5 bases). CDR1 MGHDK and CDR2 SYGVNS come from the germline V gene. Trimming took 7 bases from V and 5 from J, leaving 12 bases between them. The CDR3 length is 13 residues. The CDR3 DNA sequence: TGTGCCAGCAAGGGGAATTGGCACAATGAGCAGTTCTTC. Translating gives CASKGNWHNEQFF.

The chain is built from TRBV6-4 and TRBJ1-5; D is perhaps TRBD1 (6 bases). V shed 5 bases and J shed 5 bases, with 10 bases lying between them. This CDR3 comprises 13 residues. Germline V gene sequence: CDR1 MRHNA, CDR2 SNTAGT. The CDR3 bases are TGTGCCAGCAGTTCGGACAGACATCAGCCCCAGCATTTT. Its protein product is CASSSDRHQPQHF.